Presented here are 19 T cell receptor beta chains from one specimen sequenced in a study of T cells in localized non-small cell lung cancer. Assay: immunoSEQ multiplex PCR; the TCRdb copy retains only in-frame clones and omits some. The sample gives around 19,000 clones, approximately 87% of which show up once; about 12% is in the top ten. The sequencing used PBMCs, collected before any cancer treatment. These receptors were obtained from a man between 40 and 75 years old with stage II squamous cell lung carcinoma.

The chain carries TRBV5-1 and TRBJ2-5; D is ambiguous. Germline V CDR1 and CDR2: SGHRS, YFSETQ. Trimming cost V 0 bases and J 4 bases, with 13 bases left between them. The length of the CDR3 is 15 residues. This CDR3 reads CASSLDTPSRETQYF. CDR3 in DNA: TGCGCCAGCAGCTTGGACACCCCGAGCCGAGAGACCCAGTACTTC.

The V gene is TRBV6-1, the J gene TRBJ2-5; no clear D. Looked up from germline, CDR1 is MNHNS and CDR2 is SASEGT. The CDR3 sequence is 13 residues long. V was clipped by 7 bases and J by 2 bases, with 11 bases between them. The CDR3 coding sequence is TGTGCCAGCAATCTAAGGGCGCAAGAGACCCAGTACTTC. Translated, it gives CASNLRAQETQYF.

CDR3 in DNA: TGTGCCAGCAGCTTTTTTCCCCCGCCTCTGACAGATTACAATGAGCAGTTCTTC. It encodes CASSFFPPPLTDYNEQFF. This sequence joins TRBV7-3 and TRBJ2-1; D perhaps matches TRBD1 (5 bases). V was clipped by 3 bases and J by 4 bases, with 22 bases between them. Germline values: CDR1 SGHTA, CDR2 FQGTGA. This CDR3 spans 18 amino acids. The whole variable domain, remainder taken from reference TRBV7-3 and TRBJ2-1, is GAGVSQTPSNKVTEKGKYVELRCDPISGHTALYWYRQSLGQGPEFLIYFQGTGAADDSGLPNDRFFAVRPEGSVSTLKIQRTERGDSAVYLCASSFFPPPLTDYNEQFFGPGTRLTVL.

J is TRBJ2-5 and V is TRBV11-2; 8 bases line up with TRBD2. V lost 6 bases to trimming and J lost 3 bases; unmatched junction nucleotides: 6. Germline-derived CDR1 and CDR2 are SGHAT and FQNNGV. The CDR3 contains 14 residues. The chain's CDR3 is CASRPGGPKETQYF. DNA of the CDR3: TGTGCCAGCAGGCCGGGGGGGCCGAAAGAGACCCAGTACTTC. The full variable domain, in which reference TRBV11-2 and TRBJ2-5 provide the parts outside the CDR3, is EAGVAQSPRYKIIEKRQSVAFWCNPISGHATLYWYQQILGQGPKLLIQFQNNGVVDDSQLPKDRFSAERLKGVDSTLKIQPAKLEDSAVYLCASRPGGPKETQYFGPGTRLLVL.

The V and J genes are TRBV30 and TRBJ2-5; 9 bases match TRBD2. This CDR3 has 14 amino acids. V shed 5 bases, J shed 4 bases, and the junction held 8 bases outside the gene matches. Germline loops: CDR1 GTSNPN, CDR2 SVGIG (reference sequence). The CDR3 DNA sequence: TGTGCCTGGGGATTTAGCGGGAGTCGAGAGACCCAGTACTTC. It translates to CAWGFSGSRETQYF.

The chain joins TRBV2 to TRBJ2-3; 11 positions agree with TRBD2. The trim removed 7 bases at V and 6 bases at J, leaving 3 bases unmatched. The germline CDR1 and CDR2 sequences are SNHLY and FYNNEI. The CDR3 spans 13 residues. DNA of the CDR3: TGTGCCAGCACCGGGACTAGCGGCGATACGCAGTATTTT. This gives the protein CASTGTSGDTQYF.

This rearrangement joins TRBV6-5 to TRBJ1-1; 11 bases are a match to TRBD1. CDR3 size: 13 residues. Germline-derived CDR1 and CDR2 are MNHEY and SVGAGI. Trimming at V came to 6 bases and at J to 10 bases, leaving 7 bases not matched to a gene. CDR3 sequence: CASRGQGAERAFF. CDR3 sequence (DNA): TGTGCCAGCAGAGGACAGGGGGCAGAACGAGCTTTCTTT.

The chain recombines TRBV11-1 with TRBJ2-1; 8 positions match TRBD1. The CDR3 extends over 15 amino acids. The junction had 10 bases not matched to a gene; V was cut back by 5 bases and J by 7 bases. Germline lookup yields CDR1 SGHAT and CDR2 FQDESV (reference sequence). CDR3 DNA: TGTGCCAGCAGCCCTGACAGGGGTGCACGAAATGAGCAGTTCTTC. Translation gives CASSPDRGARNEQFF. Combining the CDR3 with reference TRBV11-1 and TRBJ2-1 gives the whole variable domain EAEVAQSPRYKITEKSQAVAFWCDPISGHATLYWYRQILGQGPELLVQFQDESVVDDSQLPKDRFSAERLKGVDSTLKIQPAELGDSAMYLCASSPDRGARNEQFFGPGTRLTVL.

V gene TRBV5-1 combines with J gene TRBJ2-2; no clear D gene. Deletions cut 2 bases from V and 3 bases from J, with 8 bases between. Germline V gene data show CDR1 as SGHRS and CDR2 as YFSETQ. The CDR3 is 14 amino acids. The CDR3, as DNA: TGCGCCAGCAGCTTCAACTCCTACACCGGGGAGCTGTTTTTT. It codes for CASSFNSYTGELFF.

The chain recombines TRBV29-1 with TRBJ1-1, with D unresolved. Germline V gene sequence: CDR1 SQVTM, CDR2 ANQGSEA. Trimming shortened V by 5 bases and J by 8 bases, and 9 bases separated the two germline ends. The CDR3 spans 10 residues. In DNA form, the CDR3 reads TGCAGCGTTAATGACAAGGAAGCTTTCTTT. It yields the protein CSVNDKEAFF.

The chain is built from TRBV5-1 and TRBJ2-7; TRBD1 matches 9 bases. The CDR3 has 15 residues. V lost 4 bases to trimming and J lost 7 bases; unmatched junction nucleotides: 12. Germline V CDR1 and CDR2: SGHRS, YFSETQ. CDR3 in DNA: TGCGCCAGCAGCCCGACAGGGGGGACCTCCTTTGAGCAGTACTTC. Protein product: CASSPTGGTSFEQYF.

This clone appeared a single time. V and J are TRBV7-2 and TRBJ2-3, with D unclear. With 1 base removed from V and 2 bases from J, the gap between germline ends came to 10 bases. The CDR3 runs 15 residues. Germline V lookup: CDR1 SGHTA, CDR2 FQGNSA. CDR3 nucleotide sequence: TGTGCCAGCAGCTTAGTATCGGCCTACACAGATACGCAGTATTTT. It encodes CASSLVSAYTDTQYF.

The chain couples TRBV9 to TRBJ1-4; D remains ambiguous. The CDR3 has 13 residues. Germline values: CDR1 SGDLS, CDR2 YYNGEE. V gave up 4 bases and J gave up 6 bases, with 10 bases separating them. Here the CDR3 reads CASSPHEDEKLFF. The DNA for the CDR3 is TGTGCCAGCAGCCCTCACGAGGATGAAAAACTGTTTTTT.

The CDR3 spells CASSLEGGRAFF. CDR3 DNA: TGCGCCAGCAGCTTGGAAGGGGGAAGAGCTTTCTTT. This sequence joins TRBV5-1 and TRBJ1-1; TRBD1 is a possible D gene (6 bases). Germline-derived CDR1 and CDR2 are SGHRS and YFSETQ. The CDR3 sequence is 12 residues long. V was cut by 0 bases and J by 10 bases, with 10 bases left in between.

CDR3: CASSLVAGTYNEQFF. The CDR3 DNA reads TGCGCCAGCAGCTTGGTGGCGGGTACCTACAATGAGCAGTTCTTC. The gene calls are TRBV5-1 and TRBJ2-1; TRBD2 is a possible D gene (5 bases). The germline V and J ends were trimmed by 0 bases and 2 bases, with 9 bases remaining between them. This CDR3 has 15 residues. The germline CDR1 and CDR2 sequences are SGHRS and YFSETQ.

This clone appeared a few times. CDR3 residues: CASSLALTGTGVTDTQYF. The CDR3 DNA sequence: TGCGCCAGCAGCTTGGCGTTAACCGGGACAGGGGTCACAGATACGCAGTATTTT. The chain uses TRBV5-1 and TRBJ2-3; 10 positions match TRBD1. Germline V gene lookup returns CDR1 SGHRS and CDR2 YFSETQ. The J segment lost 2 bases and the V segment lost 0 bases, leaving 9 bases of the junction unmatched. The CDR3 runs to 18 residues.

The chain joins TRBV14 to TRBJ2-2, with D hard to call. The germline gives CDR1 SGHDN, CDR2 FVKESK. This CDR3 has 13 amino acids. Trimming removed 0 bases from V and 6 bases from J, with 5 bases in between. CDR3 region: CASSQELAGELFF. CDR3 sequence (DNA): TGTGCCAGCAGCCAAGAATTGGCCGGGGAGCTGTTTTTT.

J is TRBJ1-1 and V is TRBV28; tentatively, D is TRBD1 (5 bases). Germline assignment: CDR1 MDHEN and CDR2 SYDVKM. The V end lost 6 bases, the J end lost 3 bases, and 14 bases lay between the germline ends. This CDR3 comprises 14 residues. The CDR3 spells CASSSGPGDTEAFF. In DNA, the CDR3 is TGTGCCAGCAGCTCGGGACCGGGGGACACTGAAGCTTTCTTT. The full variable domain, in which reference TRBV28 and TRBJ1-1 provide the parts outside the CDR3, is DVKVTQSSRYLVKRTGEKVFLECVQDMDHENMFWYRQDPGLGLRLIYFSYDVKMKEKGDIPEGYSVSREKKERFSLILESASTNQTSMYLCASSSGPGDTEAFFGQGTRLTVV.

The V call is TRBV4-1, the J call TRBJ1-1; D is uncertain. Germline assignment: CDR1 MGHRA and CDR2 YSYEKL. V was pared by 6 bases and J by 0 bases, with 2 bases between. The CDR3 spans 11 residues. The CDR3 nucleotides read TGCGCCAGCAGGATGAACACTGAAGCTTTCTTT. Protein product: CASRMNTEAFF.